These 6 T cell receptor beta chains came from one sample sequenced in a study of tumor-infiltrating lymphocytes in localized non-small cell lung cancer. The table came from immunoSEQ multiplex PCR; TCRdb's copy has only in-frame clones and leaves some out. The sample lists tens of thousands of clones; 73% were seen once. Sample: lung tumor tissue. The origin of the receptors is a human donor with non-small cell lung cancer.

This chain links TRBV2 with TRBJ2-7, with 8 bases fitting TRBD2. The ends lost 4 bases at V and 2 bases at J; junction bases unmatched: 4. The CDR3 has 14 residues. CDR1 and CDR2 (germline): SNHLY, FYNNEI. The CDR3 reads CASSATGGTYEQYF. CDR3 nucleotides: TGTGCCAGCAGTGCAACGGGGGGGACCTACGAGCAGTACTTC.

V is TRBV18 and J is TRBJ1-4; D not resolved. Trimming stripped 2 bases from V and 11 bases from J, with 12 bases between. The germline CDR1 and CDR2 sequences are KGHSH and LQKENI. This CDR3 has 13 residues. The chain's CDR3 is CASSPNSYGKLFF. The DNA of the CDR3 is TGTGCCAGCTCACCAAATTCTTATGGGAAACTGTTTTTT.

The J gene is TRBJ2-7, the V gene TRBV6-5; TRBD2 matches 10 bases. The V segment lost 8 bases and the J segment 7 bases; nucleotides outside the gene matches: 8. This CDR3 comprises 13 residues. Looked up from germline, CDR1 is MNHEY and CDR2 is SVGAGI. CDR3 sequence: CASGLAGVGEQYF. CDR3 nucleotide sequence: TGTGCCAGCGGGCTAGCGGGGGTCGGGGAGCAGTACTTC.

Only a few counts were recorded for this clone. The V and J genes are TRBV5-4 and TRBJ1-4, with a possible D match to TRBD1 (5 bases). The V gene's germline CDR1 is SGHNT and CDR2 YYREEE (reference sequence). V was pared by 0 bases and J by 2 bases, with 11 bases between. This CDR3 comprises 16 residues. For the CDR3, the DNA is TGTGCCAGCAGCTTGGACCCAGGGTTTACTAATGAAAAACTGTTTTTT. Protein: CASSLDPGFTNEKLFF.

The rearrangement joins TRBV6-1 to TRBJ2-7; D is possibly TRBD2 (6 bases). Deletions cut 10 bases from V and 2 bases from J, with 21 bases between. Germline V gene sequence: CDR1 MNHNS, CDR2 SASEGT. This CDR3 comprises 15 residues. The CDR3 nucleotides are TGTGCCACAGCGTCGTGGGGGACTCTAACCTACGAGCAGTACTTC. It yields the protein CATASWGTLTYEQYF.

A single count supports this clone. The CDR3 sequence is CASSFGQWVGTQYF. CDR3 DNA: TGTGCCAGCAGCTTTGGACAGTGGGTTGGTACGCAGTATTTT. The chain links TRBV11-3 to TRBJ2-3; tentative D call: TRBD1 (6 bases). Germline V gene lookup returns CDR1 SGHNT and CDR2 YENEEA. The CDR3 contains 14 residues. V was clipped by 3 bases and J by 8 bases, with 15 bases between them. The variable domain in full, with the rest retrieved from reference TRBV11-3 and TRBJ2-3, is EAGVVQSPRYKIIEKKQPVAFWCNPISGHNTLYWYLQNLGQGPELLIRYENEEAVDDSQLPKDRFSAERLKGVDSTLKIQPAELGDSAVYLCASSFGQWVGTQYFGPGTRLTVL.